This TCR beta chain was found in a study of T cell repertoires in cytomegalovirus infection (dated by TCRdb to the late 2010s). Turning to the overall study: Donor HLA type was relevant to the analysis, because carriage of CMV infection together with the matching HLA type was indicated by public TCR beta signatures. What the research found in general, with its limitations: The ex vivo response was dominated by HLA-C-restricted CMV-specific TCR beta clonotypes, which also provided the single most frequent clonotype in two of eight donors. In both this cohort and an independent roughly 350-donor cohort, the cumulative frequency of public TCR beta family members distinguished carriers of CMV infection plus the relevant HLA type.

This clonotype was recorded at least ten times. Its binding antigen is unknown. Base qualities are not at hand, and no much larger clone is one base apart. In the germline V gene, CDR1 corresponds to SGHTA and CDR2 to FQGNSA. The junction carries 12 bases between V and J, which are trimmed by 8 bases and 4 bases respectively. There are 12 amino acids in the CDR3, from cysteine to phenylalanine inclusive. Only the CDR3 part of the read is kept: 36 bases, read in frame from the first base. Sequencing was performed on an Illumina HiSeq 1500. Using fastp at Q25 and MiXCR, TCRdb reprocessed the public reads and kept productive beta chains. Rows with one shared CDR3 protein collapse into an entry with the most common genes and DNA. In this sample the table shows about 320,000 distinct CDR3 sequences, 8% to 9.5% of which occur a single time. 4.3% of the sample lies in the top ten.

Specimen: PBMCs. The clonotype originates from a human donor in good health (CMV status not recorded). Some clones in this sample may be carry-over from other donors' samples. This chain joins TRBV7-2 to TRBJ2-7; TRBD1 is a weak D gene call, 7 bases matching. This receptor carries the CDR3 CASQGGKYEQYF. The nucleotide sequence is TGTGCCAGCCAGGGGGGTAAATACGAGCAGTACTTC.